This is a list of T cell receptor beta chains from one sample in a study of blood T cells in healthy people across ages. TCRdb fed the 5' RACE reads into MiXCR, producing one record per CDR3 protein. The table shows fewer than 900,000 distinct CDR3 sequences, with 45% to 50% occurring only once. The sample was blood. The receptors shown here come from a woman aged 55-69 years in good health. CDR3s include the opening cysteine and the closing phenylalanine or tryptophan. The order of the fields is V gene, J gene, D gene, clone size, CDR3 length, CDR3 DNA, CDR3 protein. D genes are given only for firm matches. For some rows the clone size is stated as once, few or many, or as a class when expanded; others skip it.

>TRBV6-1|TRBJ2-3|TRBD2|.|14
TGTGCCAGCAGTGAAGGCGGGGGATCAGATACGCAGTATTTT
CASSEGGGSDTQYF
>TRBV19|TRBJ1-2|.|.|15
TGTGCCAGTAGTATGACAATAAGTTGGCCCTATGGCTACACCTTC
CASSMTISWPYGYTF
>TRBV4-3|TRBJ2-7|TRBD1|.|16
TGCGCCAGCAGCCAAGAACTTCAGGGGGCTATCTACGAGCAGTACTTC
CASSQELQGAIYEQYF
>TRBV6-2/TRBV6-3|TRBJ2-1|TRBD2|.|14
TGTGCCACCGATAGCGGGAGCTCCTACAATGAGCAGTTTTTC
CATDSGSSYNEQFF
>TRBV18|TRBJ2-1|.|few|14
TGTGCCAGCTCACGGGGACCGCAGAGAGGTGAGCAGTTCTTC
CASSRGPQRGEQFF
>TRBV30|TRBJ1-2|.|.|13
TGTGCCTGGAGTGTAGGAGGGGGAAGTGGCTACACCTTC
CAWSVGGGSGYTF
>TRBV20-1|TRBJ2-1|TRBD2|.|16
TGCAGTGCTACACGACTAGCGGGAGAGGGTAACAATGAGCAGTTCTTC
CSATRLAGEGNNEQFF
>TRBV30|TRBJ2-5|.|.|13
TGTGCCTGGAGTGTTCGGAGGGGAGAGACCCAGTACTTC
CAWSVRRGETQYF
>TRBV20-1|TRBJ2-5|TRBD2|once|14
TGCAGTGCTACAGGGACTAGCGGGGTGGAGACCCAGTACTTC
CSATGTSGVETQYF
>TRBV5-1|TRBJ2-5|.|.|15
TGCGCCAGCAGCGCGGACGGGGGCAGGACCAATGAGCAGTACTTC
CASSADGGRTNEQYF
>TRBV28|TRBJ2-1|TRBD1|.|16
TGTGCCAGCAGTTCCGAGGGGGACAGGGTCTACAATGAGCAGTTCTTC
CASSSEGDRVYNEQFF
>TRBV5-1|TRBJ1-1|.|.|13
TGCGCCAGCAGCCCTTCGGGGAGGACTGAAGCTTTCTTT
CASSPSGRTEAFF
>TRBV7-9|TRBJ2-5|.|few|15
TGTGCCAGCAGCTTATTGGGGACGGATCAAGAGACCCAGTACTTC
CASSLLGTDQETQYF
>TRBV4-1|TRBJ2-7|.|.|14
TGCGCCAGCAGCCCAATGTGGTTGACCTACGAGCAGTACTTC
CASSPMWLTYEQYF
>TRBV6-5|TRBJ2-7|TRBD2|.|15
TGTGCCAGCAGGCTTAGCGGGAGCTCCTACAATGAGCAGTACTTC
CASRLSGSSYNEQYF
>TRBV7-7|TRBJ2-3|.|.|14
TGTGCCAGCAGCTTTGGCAGAAACTCGGATACGCAGTATTTT
CASSFGRNSDTQYF
>TRBV20-1|TRBJ2-3|TRBD2|.|14
TGCAGTGCCGATAGCGGGAAGACCACAGATATGCAGTATTTT
CSADSGKTTDMQYF
>TRBV5-1|TRBJ2-5|.|.|17
TGCGCCAGCAGCTTGCAAGTGGGGGACCTCTCCCGGGGAACCCAGTACTTC
CASSLQVGDLSRGTQYF
>TRBV6-2/TRBV6-3|TRBJ1-5|.|.|13
TGTGCCAGCAGTTCCCCTACTACTCAGCCCCAGCATTTT
CASSSPTTQPQHF
>TRBV28|TRBJ2-7|.|.|16
TGTGCCAGCAGCCAGAGGGAGAGGGCGCGATCCTACGAGCAGTACTTC
CASSQRERARSYEQYF
>TRBV2|TRBJ2-7|TRBD2|few|13
TGTGCCAGCAGAGCTAGCGGGAGGTACGAGCAGTACTTC
CASRASGRYEQYF
>TRBV2|TRBJ2-7|TRBD2|.|17
TGTGCCAGCAGTCCACTAGCGGGAGGTGATAGATCCTACGAGCAGTACTTC
CASSPLAGGDRSYEQYF
>TRBV5-1|TRBJ2-7|.|once|15
TGCGCCAGCAGCCCTGGGGTGGGAATTACCTACGAGCAGTACTTC
CASSPGVGITYEQYF
>TRBV6-2/TRBV6-3|TRBJ1-2|.|few|15
TGTGCCAGCAGTTACTCGCCAGGCCGTCCCTATGGCTACACCTTC
CASSYSPGRPYGYTF
>TRBV6-2/TRBV6-3|TRBJ2-1|TRBD2|.|14
TGTGCCAGCAGTTCGTCTCGGGAGGGATATGAGCAGTTCTTC
CASSSSREGYEQFF
>TRBV20-1|TRBJ2-3|.|.|15
TGCAGTGCTAGAAGGGTTCTAGGGGGGCCAGATACGCAGTATTTT
CSARRVLGGPDTQYF
>TRBV5-5|TRBJ2-1|TRBD2|.|15
TGTGCCAGCAGTGAAGGGAGGGCTTCCTACAATGAGCAGTTCTTC
CASSEGRASYNEQFF
>TRBV3-1|TRBJ2-7|.|few|15
TGTGCCAGCAGCCCTTTCGGTGGTAGAACCTACGAGCAGTACTTC
CASSPFGGRTYEQYF
>TRBV12-3/TRBV12-4|TRBJ2-3|TRBD1|.|16
TGTGCCAGCAGCCCTCTGGACAGGGCTACCACAGATACGCAGTATTTT
CASSPLDRATTDTQYF
>TRBV6-6|TRBJ2-7|TRBD1|.|15
TGTGCCAGCAGTAGGGGAACAGGGGTTGTTTACGAGCAGTACTTC
CASSRGTGVVYEQYF
>TRBV20-1|TRBJ2-1|.|.|13
TGCAGTGCTAGCGATCTTATTGGGGAGACCCAGTTCTTC
CSASDLIGETQFF
>TRBV2|TRBJ2-5|.|.|12
TGTGCCAGCAGTGAAACGGGAGAGACCCAGTACTTC
CASSETGETQYF
>TRBV12-3/TRBV12-4|TRBJ2-1|TRBD2|.|22
TGTGCCAGCAGTCCAGGCTACCAGGGGGCTCAGACTAGCGGGAGGGTATACAATGAGCAGTTCTTC
CASSPGYQGAQTSGRVYNEQFF
>TRBV6-2/TRBV6-3|TRBJ2-7|.|.|15
TGTGCCAGCAGTTACTCGAAAGCAGGGACCTACGAGCAGTACTTC
CASSYSKAGTYEQYF
>TRBV7-3|TRBJ2-7|.|.|16
TGTGCCAGCAGCTTAGGTTTCGCCAGCTCCTACAATGAGCAGTACTTC
CASSLGFASSYNEQYF
>TRBV5-1|TRBJ1-1|.|.|15
TGCGCCAGCAGCTTCGGAGTCCGAGGGAGCACTGAAGCTTTCTTT
CASSFGVRGSTEAFF
>TRBV27|TRBJ2-7|.|.|14
TGTGCCAGCCGAGAAGGGGGGTCCTACAATGAGCAGTACTTC
CASREGGSYNEQYF
>TRBV9|TRBJ2-3|.|.|14
TGTGCCAGCAGCTATATAGCCCCCCCAGATACGCAGTATTTT
CASSYIAPPDTQYF
>TRBV28|TRBJ1-5|.|few|15
TGTGCCAGCAGAGGAATTCAGGGTCGCAATCAGCCCCAGCATTTT
CASRGIQGRNQPQHF
>TRBV20-1|TRBJ2-7|TRBD1|few|13
TGCAGTGCGAGCCAACAGGGGGCCTACGAGCAGTACTTC
CSASQQGAYEQYF
>TRBV4-3|TRBJ2-7|.|.|14
TGCGCCAGCAGCCAAGAAGGGTTCCGTAGCGAGCAGTACTTC
CASSQEGFRSEQYF
>TRBV20-1|TRBJ2-1|TRBD1|.|15
TGCAGTGCTGTAACCGGGACAGGGGGCCTCTATGAGCAGTTCTTC
CSAVTGTGGLYEQFF
>TRBV24-1|TRBJ1-2|.|.|13
TGTGCCACCAGTGGTATACTTGACTATGGCTACACCTTC
CATSGILDYGYTF
>TRBV6-6|TRBJ2-7|TRBD1|.|14
TGTGCCAGCAGAACCGGGACAGGGAATTACGAGCAGTACTTC
CASRTGTGNYEQYF
>TRBV4-3|TRBJ2-6|TRBD2|.|20
TGCGCCAGCAGCCAAGATTTGCGCGGGAGGGCCGATCCTGGGGCCAACGTCCTGACTTTC
CASSQDLRGRADPGANVLTF
>TRBV28|TRBJ2-1|TRBD2|.|15
TGTGCCAGCAGTGACCCAGGGACTAGCAGCAATGAGCAGTTCTTC
CASSDPGTSSNEQFF
>TRBV5-8|TRBJ1-2|TRBD1|.|17
TGTGCCAGCAGCCAATACAGGGGGCGGAACGATTACTATGGCTACACCTTC
CASSQYRGRNDYYGYTF
>TRBV20-1|TRBJ2-1|TRBD2|few|14
TGCAGTGCTAGATGGACTAGCGGGTTGGGTGAGCAGTTCTTC
CSARWTSGLGEQFF
>TRBV2|TRBJ1-4|.|.|13
TGTGCCAGCAGTGGTACAGGTGGTGAAAAACTGTTTTTT
CASSGTGGEKLFF
>TRBV4-3|TRBJ2-2|TRBD1|.|15
TGCGCCAGCGGGACCGGGACAGCGAACACCGGGGAGCTGTTTTTT
CASGTGTANTGELFF
>TRBV29-1|TRBJ2-1|.|few|14
TGCAGCGTTATCCGGAGGGACTCAGTCAATGAGCAGTTCTTC
CSVIRRDSVNEQFF
>TRBV27|TRBJ2-3|TRBD1|.|17
TGTGCCAGCAGTTTATATCCGGGACAGGGGTGGGAAGATACGCAGTATTTT
CASSLYPGQGWEDTQYF
>TRBV12-3/TRBV12-4|TRBJ2-5|.|few|13
TGTGCCAGCACCCGACTAGACGAAGAGACCCAGTACTTC
CASTRLDEETQYF
>TRBV29-1|TRBJ1-1|.|.|11
TGCAGCATATCCTCAGGGACAGAAGCTTTCTTT
CSISSGTEAFF